One and the same sample provided the 13 T cell receptor beta chains below, sequenced in a study of blood T cells in healthy people across ages. Primers used in a second PCR of roughly 6 to 11 cycles were a sample-barcoded 5' primer and a J-beta primer mix. Using its own MiXCR run on the 5' RACE reads, TCRdb lists one record per CDR3 protein. The data contain approximately 800,000 distinct CDR3 sequences, under 40% of them singletons. The sequenced sample consisted of blood. The receptors derive from a man between 18 and 35 years old in good health.

The J gene is TRBJ1-1, the V gene TRBV20-1; D call uncertain. The CDR3 is made up of 13 amino acids. The germline gives CDR1 DFQATT, CDR2 SNEGSKA (reference sequence). Trimming removed 0 bases at V and 1 base at J, with 6 bases between. Here the CDR3 DNA reads TGCAGTGCTAGAGAGGTGGGGAACACTGAAGCTTTCTTT. Encoded protein: CSAREVGNTEAFF.

The CDR3 coding sequence is TGTGCCAGCTCACCAAACAGTCTGAACAATGAGCAGTTCTTC. Protein: CASSPNSLNNEQFF. The V and J genes are TRBV18 and TRBJ2-1, with unresolved D. Per germline, CDR1 KGHSH and CDR2 LQKENI. Deletions cut 2 bases from V and 5 bases from J, with 10 bases between. The CDR3 has 14 amino acids.

The rearrangement joins TRBV20-1 to TRBJ1-6; 9 bases align to TRBD1. The CDR3 runs 13 residues. Per germline, CDR1 DFQATT and CDR2 SNEGSKA (reference sequence). Trimming removed 3 bases from V and 18 bases from J; junction bases left unmatched: 12. CDR3 residues: CSASDLRTGDNHF. CDR3 nucleotides: TGCAGTGCTAGCGATCTTAGGACAGGGGACAACCACTTT.

This clonotype was recorded a few times. J is TRBJ1-2 and V is TRBV4-1; D is unclear. Between the trimmed V and J ends, which lost 3 bases and 4 bases, there was a span of 21 bases. CDR1 MGHRA and CDR2 YSYEKL come from the germline V gene. CDR3 length: 17 residues. CDR3 sequence reads: CASSHPWSTGGLYGYTF. The CDR3 nucleotides read TGCGCCAGCAGCCACCCCTGGTCGACCGGTGGCCTCTATGGCTACACCTTC.

The chain carries TRBV5-1 and TRBJ2-1; TRBD1 might be the D (6 bases). The CDR3 loop spans 14 amino acids. From germline, CDR1 is SGHRS and CDR2 YFSETQ. The V end was cut by 0 bases, the J end by 7 bases, with 11 bases between. The DNA of the CDR3 is TGCGCCAGCAGCTTGGGACAGGCCGCGAATGAGCAGTTCTTC. Encoded protein: CASSLGQAANEQFF.

This chain joins TRBV6-2 or TRBV6-3 and TRBJ2-7; 12 bases fit TRBD2. J lost 7 bases, V lost 4 bases, and 11 bases had no gene match. The CDR3 runs 16 residues. Germline CDR1 and CDR2: MNHEY and SVGEGT. CDR3 sequence (DNA): TGTGCCAGCAGTTCCGTGGTGACTAGCGGGAGTATTGAGCAGTACTTC. Residues: CASSSVVTSGSIEQYF.

CDR3 region: CSARGVTGTGGDEQFF. CDR3 bases: TGCAGTGCTAGAGGCGTTACCGGGACAGGGGGCGATGAGCAGTTCTTC. The V gene is TRBV20-1, the J gene TRBJ2-1, with 12 bases that match TRBD1. The V segment lost 1 base and the J segment 8 bases; nucleotides outside the gene matches: 9. CDR3 length: 16 amino acids. Germline loops: CDR1 DFQATT, CDR2 SNEGSKA (reference sequence).

This chain's CDR3 is CASRITWGQTSYNEQFF. DNA for the CDR3: TGTGCCAGCCGAATCACTTGGGGACAGACCTCCTACAATGAGCAGTTCTTC. The chain uses TRBV7-9 and TRBJ2-1, with 7 bases that match TRBD1. The CDR3 runs to 17 residues. V shed 8 bases and J 0 bases; nucleotides not matched to a gene: 13. Germline V gene lookup returns CDR1 SEHNR and CDR2 FQNEAQ (reference sequence).

V is TRBV4-3 and J is TRBJ1-1, with TRBD1 as a possible D gene (5 bases). The germline CDR1 and CDR2 sequences are LGHNA and YSLEER. V was cut by 0 bases and J by 0 bases, with 11 bases left in between. The CDR3 loop spans 16 amino acids. The CDR3 reads CASSQEAGLMNTEAFF. DNA of the CDR3: TGCGCCAGCAGCCAAGAAGCGGGACTTATGAACACTGAAGCTTTCTTT.

The table lists this clonotype with many counts. The V call is TRBV20-1, the J call TRBJ2-3; D ambiguous. V dropped 7 bases and J dropped 8 bases, with 16 bases sitting between them. CDR1 is DFQATT, CDR2 SNEGSKA, per germline (reference sequence). The CDR3 length is 12 residues. The CDR3 DNA reads TGCAGTGAGAAAGGCTCGGTGGGTACGCAGTATTTT. Its protein is CSEKGSVGTQYF.

In DNA form, the CDR3 reads TGTGCCAGCAGCTCCCCCGATGCCTGCAATGAGCAGTTCTTC. Translation gives CASSSPDACNEQFF. The rearrangement links TRBV11-2 to TRBJ2-1; D gene uncertain. The CDR3 loop spans 14 amino acids. From germline, CDR1 is SGHAT and CDR2 FQNNGV. V was clipped by 4 bases and J by 6 bases, with 13 bases between them.

This chain joins TRBV20-1 and TRBJ1-1; D call uncertain. The CDR3 has 13 residues. Germline assignment: CDR1 DFQATT and CDR2 SNEGSKA (reference sequence). V shed 6 bases and J shed 1 base, with 12 bases lying between them. In DNA form, the CDR3 reads TGCAGTGCCCTCGTCTTGGGGAACACTGAAGCTTTCTTT. Protein sequence: CSALVLGNTEAFF.

As to this clonotype: One end of the junction does not line up with germline, which may come from a read error. The gene calls are TRBV30 and TRBJ1-2, with 9 bases that match TRBD1. The CDR3 loop spans 14 amino acids. The germline V gene has CDR1 GTSNPN and CDR2 SVGIG (reference sequence). The CDR3, as DNA: TGTACCTGGAGTGTAACAGGGGGCGCGAATGGCTACACCTTC. This sequence encodes CTWSVTGGANGYTF.